Presented here are 26 T cell receptor beta chains from one specimen sequenced in a study of T cell repertoires in aging, cancer and after chemotherapy. Multiplex touch-down PCR with TRB-A/B primers amplified rearranged V-D-J TRB sequences. TCRdb used MiXCR to reprocess the multiplex PCR reads, holding one entry per CDR3 protein. The table records over 4,500 distinct CDR3 sequences, roughly 28% of them present only once. The template was genomic DNA from peripheral blood, not RNA. The sequencing input was blood. These receptors were obtained from a human donor in good health.

This clonotype has only a few counts. The chain uses TRBV6-1 and TRBJ1-2; D not resolved. CDR1 and CDR2 (germline): MNHNS, SASEGT. The V end was cut by 1 base, the J end by 8 bases, with 11 bases between. The CDR3 is made up of 13 amino acids. CDR3 nucleotides: TGTGCCAGCAGTGAAGGACACGCGGGAGGCTACACCTTC. Protein sequence: CASSEGHAGGYTF.

This chain uses TRBV27 with TRBJ2-5, with TRBD2 matching 7 bases. The germline V gene encodes CDR1 MNHEY and CDR2 SMNVEV (reference sequence). After removal of 0 bases from V and 5 bases from J, the junction contained 6 bases not matched to a gene. The CDR3 length is 15 residues. The CDR3 DNA follows: TGTGCCAGCAGTTTATCGTTACTAGCGAAGGAGACCCAGTACTTC. It encodes CASSLSLLAKETQYF.

This clonotype was found a few times. The chain couples TRBV10-3 to TRBJ1-2, with D unclear. The CDR3 spans 15 residues. The germline CDR1 and CDR2 sequences are ENHRY and SYGVKD. Between the trimmed V and J ends, which lost 0 bases and 6 bases, there was a span of 14 bases. The CDR3 sequence is CAISESGQYIDGYTF. The DNA for the CDR3 is TGTGCCATCAGTGAGTCGGGCCAGTATATCGATGGCTACACCTTC.

Worth noting for this clonotype: A read error may produce the germline difference seen at one junction end. The chain combines TRBV5-5 with TRBJ1-2; TRBD1 is a possible D gene (6 bases). Germline V gene lookup returns CDR1 SGHKS and CDR2 YYEKEE (reference sequence). This CDR3 has 12 residues. CDR3 in DNA: TGTGCCAGCAGTACCGCACACAGGGTGGAGTACTTC. Protein product: CASSTAHRVEYF.

This clonotype is deemed medium-sized. In nucleotides, the CDR3 is TGTGCCAGCAGCCTCCTCGATGCGGGGGGGACCGGGGAGCTGTTTTTT. Protein product: CASSLLDAGGTGELFF. The rearrangement joins TRBV12-3 or TRBV12-4 to TRBJ2-2, with 9 bases that match TRBD2. With V trimmed by 6 bases and J by 5 bases, 10 bases remained unmatched. The CDR3 runs to 16 residues.

For this clonotype: A much larger clone lies a single base off, so this may be a read error. The J gene is TRBJ2-1, the V gene TRBV19, with no clear D. V was shortened by 8 bases and J by 0 bases, with 8 bases between the two germline ends. CDR3 length: 13 amino acids. Germline loops: CDR1 LNHDA, CDR2 SQIVND (reference sequence). This CDR3 reads CASSFISYNEQFF. CDR3 in DNA: TGTGCCAGTTCCTTCATCTCCTACAATGAGCAGTTCTTC.

J is TRBJ1-1 and V is TRBV30, with D maybe TRBD1 (6 bases). CDR1 and CDR2 (germline): GTSNPN, SVGIG (reference sequence). The germline V and J ends were trimmed by 5 bases and 8 bases, with 21 bases remaining between them. There are 14 residues in the CDR3. CDR3 sequence reads: CAWATGGRGWEAFF. The CDR3 region has the DNA TGTGCCTGGGCGACCGGGGGGCGCGGATGGGAAGCTTTCTTT.

This clonotype was detected once. The chain employs TRBV6-5 and TRBJ2-1; 11 bases fit TRBD2. The germline V gene has CDR1 MNHEY and CDR2 SVGAGI. This CDR3 comprises 15 residues. The V segment lost 2 bases and the J segment 7 bases; nucleotides outside the gene matches: 4. The CDR3: CASSYELAGDNEQFF. The CDR3 DNA is TGTGCCAGCAGTTACGAACTAGCGGGGGATAATGAGCAGTTCTTC.

This clonotype was picked up a small number of times. V and J are TRBV5-4 and TRBJ2-4; TRBD1 aligns across 7 bases. The CDR3 contains 11 residues. With V trimmed by 7 bases and J by 14 bases, 9 bases remained unmatched. Germline V gene lookup returns CDR1 SGHNT and CDR2 YYREEE (reference sequence). CDR3 loop: CASAFRGREYF. The CDR3 DNA follows: TGTGCCAGCGCCTTTAGGGGGCGCGAGTACTTC.

This sequence joins TRBV12-3 or TRBV12-4 and TRBJ2-7; TRBD2 matches 7 bases. Unmatched junction bases numbered 12, after V lost 5 bases and J lost 2 bases. The CDR3 totals 16 residues. The DNA for the CDR3 is TGTGCCAGCAGTCCCCTTCGGGGGAGGGTAACCTACGAGCAGTACTTC. Protein product: CASSPLRGRVTYEQYF.

The chain employs TRBV5-1 and TRBJ2-4; the match to TRBD1 covers 11 bases. CDR1 and CDR2 from the germline V gene are SGHRS and YFSETQ. The junction had 5 bases not matched to a gene; V was cut back by 4 bases and J by 2 bases. The CDR3 is 16 amino acids. CDR3 coding DNA: TGCGCCAGCAGCCGAGGACAGGGGGCGACCAAAAACATTCAGTACTTC. This encodes CASSRGQGATKNIQYF.

The chain is built from TRBV7-9 and TRBJ1-6, with D possibly TRBD1 on 5 matching bases. V gave up 5 bases and J gave up 0 bases, with 17 bases separating them. Looked up from germline, CDR1 is SEHNR and CDR2 is FQNEAQ (reference sequence). This CDR3 comprises 18 residues. As DNA, the CDR3 is TGTGCCAGCAGCCCTAGGGGACTCCTGAGCTCCTATAATTCACCCCTCCACTTT. This gives the protein CASSPRGLLSSYNSPLHF.

This clonotype has just a few counts. The CDR3 reads CASSYTDNTEAFF. The CDR3 nucleotides read TGTGCCAGCAGTTATACAGATAACACTGAAGCTTTCTTT. The J gene is TRBJ1-1, the V gene TRBV12-3 or TRBV12-4; D ambiguous. V lost 4 bases to trimming and J lost 2 bases, with 8 bases between them. The CDR3 sequence is 13 residues long.

The V call is TRBV6-6, the J call TRBJ2-7; 9 positions match TRBD1. Germline trimming cut 2 bases from V and 11 bases from J; bases unmatched to any gene: 10. The CDR3 extends over 14 amino acids. In germline, CDR1 is MNHNY, CDR2 SVGAGI (reference sequence). The CDR3 loop is CASSYRDRDMLEYF. The CDR3 region has the DNA TGTGCCAGCAGTTACCGGGACAGGGATATGTTGGAGTACTTC.

The sample holds a few counts of this clonotype. The chain is built from TRBV13 and TRBJ1-4; D uncertain. With 5 bases removed from V and 3 bases from J, the gap between germline ends came to 10 bases. CDR1 and CDR2 (germline): PRHDT, FYEKMQ (reference sequence). The CDR3 runs to 14 residues. The CDR3 is CASSTDSANEKLFF. In DNA, the CDR3 is TGTGCCAGCAGCACCGATTCTGCTAATGAAAAACTGTTTTTT.

The gene calls are TRBV4-2 and TRBJ2-1; weak D call: TRBD2 (6 bases). The CDR3 is 16 amino acids. The V gene's germline CDR1 is LGHNA and CDR2 YNFKEQ. V lost 1 base to trimming and J lost 2 bases, with 12 bases between them. The CDR3 loop is CASSQAGREAYNEQFF. CDR3 coding DNA: TGTGCCAGCAGCCAAGCGGGGCGGGAAGCCTACAATGAGCAGTTCTTC.

The chain recombines TRBV7-9 with TRBJ2-7, with 11 bases matching TRBD2. Germline trimming cut 5 bases from V and 6 bases from J; bases unmatched to any gene: 6. The V gene's germline CDR1 is SEHNR and CDR2 FQNEAQ (reference sequence). CDR3 size: 14 residues. The DNA for the CDR3 is TGTGCCAGCAGCAAACTAGCGGGGGTTCGCGAGCAGTACTTC. It is translated as CASSKLAGVREQYF.

The chain employs TRBV11-1 and TRBJ1-1; D remains unclear. This CDR3 comprises 14 residues. V was clipped by 0 bases and J by 1 base, with 6 bases between them. CDR1 SGHAT and CDR2 FQDESV come from the germline V gene (reference sequence). The CDR3 nucleotides read TGTGCCAGCAGCTTAGCCCCGGGGAACACTGAAGCTTTCTTT. Translation: CASSLAPGNTEAFF.

The chain is built from TRBV7-9 and TRBJ1-1, with D perhaps matching TRBD1 (5 bases). The CDR3 covers 14 residues. With 5 bases removed from V and 4 bases from J, the gap between germline ends came to 14 bases. The germline gives CDR1 SEHNR, CDR2 FQNEAQ (reference sequence). CDR3 in DNA: TGTGCCAGCAGCGCGCGACCCGGGGGCACTGAAGCTTTCTTT. Protein product: CASSARPGGTEAFF.

The rearrangement joins TRBV11-2 to TRBJ1-2, with unresolved D. Trimming cost V 3 bases and J 2 bases, with 10 bases left between them. The germline V gene has CDR1 SGHAT and CDR2 FQNNGV. The CDR3 loop spans 14 amino acids. The CDR3 loop reads CASSFLEGNYGYTF. Written as DNA, the CDR3 is TGTGCCAGCAGCTTCCTTGAAGGGAACTATGGCTACACCTTC.

The chain carries TRBV7-9 and TRBJ2-1, with D perhaps matching TRBD1 or TRBD2 (5 bases each). The germline V gene encodes CDR1 SEHNR and CDR2 FQNEAQ (reference sequence). Trimming took off 5 bases at V and 12 bases at J, with 17 bases between the two ends. The CDR3 is 13 residues long. The CDR3 here is CASSPRDRILQFF. DNA of the CDR3: TGTGCCAGCAGCCCCCGGGACCGGATTTTGCAGTTCTTC.

This clonotype was counted a few times. J is TRBJ1-2 and V is TRBV5-4; tentatively, D is TRBD1 (6 bases). The CDR3 runs 16 residues. V shed 5 bases and J shed 9 bases, with 26 bases lying between them. Germline CDR1 and CDR2: SGHNT and YYREEE (reference sequence). CDR3 coding DNA: TGTGCCAGCAGAGGGGGTAAGGGCGGACGAACGTACAGCTACACCTTC. Protein: CASRGGKGGRTYSYTF. The full variable domain, rest sourced from reference TRBV5-4 and TRBJ1-2, is ETGVTQSPTHLIKTRGQQVTLRCSSQSGHNTVSWYQQALGQGPQFIFQYYREEENGRGNFPPRFSGLQFPNYSSELNVNALELDDSALYLCASRGGKGGRTYSYTFGSGTRLTVV.

Within the sample, this clonotype is medium-sized. This chain joins TRBV12-3 or TRBV12-4 and TRBJ2-6, with a possible D match to TRBD1 (5 bases). The CDR3 runs to 19 residues. The ends were cut back, 2 bases at V and 0 bases at J, with 17 bases in the middle. CDR3 residues: CASSLKGQGPYSGANVLTF. The DNA for the CDR3 is TGTGCCAGCAGTTTAAAGGGGCAGGGCCCATACTCTGGGGCCAACGTCCTGACTTTC.

The chain combines TRBV27 with TRBJ1-2; 9 bases are shared with TRBD1. There are 15 residues in the CDR3. V shed 7 bases and J 8 bases; nucleotides not matched to a gene: 14. Germline V gene sequence: CDR1 MNHEY, CDR2 SMNVEV (reference sequence). The CDR3 here is CASTKGTGGEWGYTF. In DNA, the CDR3 is TGTGCCAGCACCAAAGGTACAGGGGGCGAATGGGGCTACACCTTC.

This rearrangement joins TRBV27 to TRBJ2-2; D ambiguous. CDR1 is MNHEY and CDR2 is SMNVEV in the germline V gene (reference sequence). V was clipped by 2 bases and J by 1 base, with 11 bases between them. The CDR3 length is 16 residues. CDR3 coding DNA: TGTGCCAGCAGTTTACTGTTCAGCTGGAACACCGGGGAGCTGTTTTTT. Translation gives CASSLLFSWNTGELFF.

This clonotype is medium-sized. In DNA form, the CDR3 reads TGTGCCTGGAGGCGGGGGGGCTACAATGAGCAGTTCTTC. Its protein product is CAWRRGGYNEQFF. The rearrangement links TRBV30 to TRBJ2-1; 9 bases align to TRBD2. CDR1 and CDR2 from the germline V gene are GTSNPN and SVGIG (reference sequence). The V segment lost 3 bases and the J segment 3 bases; nucleotides outside the gene matches: 0. This CDR3 spans 13 amino acids.